These 13 T cell receptor beta chains came from one sample sequenced in a study of post-analysis software for immune sequencing data. Study-wide findings and caveats: In patients, about 5 TRBV segments were more frequent than in controls, with TRBV5-6, TRBV5-1 and TRBV20-1 among them.

Unique molecular identifiers tagged the TCR beta cDNA libraries. TCRdb analysed the PCR reads with MiXCR anew, one entry per CDR3 protein. This table has about 540,000 distinct CDR3 sequences, around 31% appearing once. No antigen is known for these receptors. Input material: blood. The receptors derive from a girl aged 2-17 years with multiple sclerosis.

This clonotype was recorded a few times. V and J are TRBV18 and TRBJ1-1; TRBD1 might be the D (6 bases). Germline-derived CDR1 and CDR2 are KGHSH and LQKENI. The CDR3 extends over 15 amino acids. The V end lost 0 bases, the J end lost 1 base, and 9 bases lay between the germline ends. CDR3 sequence (DNA): TGTGCCAGCTCACCACCCCGGGGACAGAACACTGAAGCTTTCTTT. Translated: CASSPPRGQNTEAFF.

There are a few counts of this clonotype. The genes are TRBV4-1 and TRBJ1-2; D unresolved. The CDR3 sequence is 15 residues long. With 4 bases removed from V and 0 bases from J, the gap between germline ends came to 12 bases. Germline-derived CDR1 and CDR2 are MGHRA and YSYEKL. The CDR3 protein is CASSRGEASNYGYTF. The CDR3 DNA sequence: TGCGCCAGCAGCCGCGGGGAGGCCTCTAACTATGGCTACACCTTC.

This clonotype was observed a few times. J is TRBJ1-1 and V is TRBV10-1, with D perhaps TRBD1 (5 bases). Trimming removed 0 bases at V and 6 bases at J, with 11 bases between. Looked up from germline, CDR1 is WNHNN and CDR2 is SYGVQD (reference sequence). The CDR3 is 14 residues long. The CDR3 protein is CASSESGGSSEAFF. For the CDR3, the DNA is TGCGCCAGCAGTGAGTCGGGGGGTTCCTCTGAAGCTTTCTTT.

This chain links TRBV20-1 with TRBJ1-2; possibly TRBD1 for D (6 bases). Trimming removed 7 bases at V and 13 bases at J, with 19 bases between. Germline V CDR1 and CDR2: DFQATT, SNEGSKA (reference sequence). The CDR3 runs to 11 residues. CDR3 residues: CSGTVEEQPTF. The DNA of the CDR3 is TGCAGTGGGACAGTAGAGGAACAGCCCACCTTC.

This clonotype has only one observation. The chain uses TRBV2 and TRBJ1-4; possibly TRBD1 for D (5 bases). This CDR3 spans 15 amino acids. Germline V gene sequence: CDR1 SNHLY, CDR2 FYNNEI. V shed 5 bases and J shed 4 bases, with 14 bases lying between them. Written as DNA, the CDR3 is TGTGCCAGCAGTCATACCGACAGAATTAATGAAAAACTGTTTTTT. It translates to CASSHTDRINEKLFF.

This clonotype was detected a few times. The chain combines TRBV24-1 with TRBJ2-3; 9 nucleotides match TRBD1. The V gene's germline CDR1 is KGHDR and CDR2 SFDVKD. The CDR3 loop spans 16 amino acids. Trimming took 4 bases from V and 3 from J; bases not matched to a gene: 7. The CDR3 loop reads CATSETGTGLTDTQYF. The CDR3 nucleotides read TGTGCCACCAGTGAGACCGGGACAGGGTTGACAGATACGCAGTATTTT.

The CDR3 DNA is TGCAGTGCTAGGGGGGGACACACAGATACGCAGTATTTT. This codes for CSARGGHTDTQYF. The rearrangement uses TRBV20-1 and TRBJ2-3; D may correspond to TRBD1 or TRBD2 (6 bases each). Germline-derived CDR1 and CDR2 are DFQATT and SNEGSKA (reference sequence). Trimming took 3 bases from V and 2 from J, leaving 9 bases between them. The CDR3 totals 13 residues.

This clonotype was seen only once. The chain links TRBV4-2 to TRBJ2-1, with TRBD2 matching over 13 bases. CDR1 is LGHNA, CDR2 YNFKEQ, per germline. The CDR3 spans 15 residues. V gave up 3 bases and J gave up 8 bases; unmatched junction bases: 4. CDR3 in amino acids: CASSQAGTSGDEQFF. The CDR3 coding sequence is TGTGCCAGCAGCCAGGCCGGGACTAGCGGGGATGAGCAGTTCTTC.

V usage is TRBV20-1 and J usage is TRBJ2-5, with no clear D. Germline V gene lookup returns CDR1 DFQATT and CDR2 SNEGSKA (reference sequence). V was trimmed by 3 bases and J by 0 bases, leaving 2 bases between them. This CDR3 contains 11 residues. CDR3 in DNA: TGCAGTGCTAGCAACCAAGAGACCCAGTACTTC. This codes for CSASNQETQYF.

The CDR3: CASRSVGTERSYTF. CDR3 DNA: TGTGCCAGCAGAAGTGTGGGGACTGAACGTAGCTACACCTTC. The gene calls are TRBV6-5 and TRBJ1-2; TRBD1 is a possible D gene (5 bases). This CDR3 spans 14 amino acids. Germline V gives CDR1 MNHEY, CDR2 SVGAGI. The V and J ends lost 6 bases and 9 bases respectively, with 20 bases between them.

This clonotype is a singleton in its sample. The chain links TRBV7-8 to TRBJ1-3, with TRBD1 as a possible D gene (6 bases). Germline values: CDR1 SGHVS, CDR2 FQNEAQ. The CDR3 is 14 residues long. Trimming shortened V by 2 bases and J by 7 bases, and 12 bases separated the two germline ends. The DNA of the CDR3 is TGTGCCAGCAGCTTAAGTACAGGGAGTAACACCATATATTTT. This codes for CASSLSTGSNTIYF.

The chain recombines TRBV29-1 with TRBJ2-5, with 8 positions matching TRBD1. Matching the DNA end better, TRBJ2-7 makes the J call doubtful. The germline CDR1 and CDR2 sequences are SQVTM and ANQGSEA. The CDR3 sequence is 14 residues long. Here the CDR3 DNA reads TGCAGCGCCGAAGAGCCAGGGGGCTTCCACGAGCAGTACTTC. Its protein product is CSAEEPGGFHEQYF.

This clonotype was seen a handful of times. The chain is built from TRBV9 and TRBJ2-7; 11 bases line up with TRBD2. CDR1 and CDR2 from the germline V gene are SGDLS and YYNGEE. The junction had 8 bases not matched to a gene; V was cut back by 3 bases and J by 0 bases. This CDR3 spans 17 amino acids. CDR3 in amino acids: CASSETSGAANSYEQYF. CDR3 DNA: TGTGCCAGCAGCGAGACTAGCGGGGCCGCCAACTCCTACGAGCAGTACTTC.